The 6 T cell receptor beta chains presented below share a single source sample, sequenced in a study of cytomegalovirus exposure and HLA in healthy donors. PCR primers comprised 60 Vbeta and 13 Jbeta primers. Repertoires were generated with immunoSEQ multiplex PCR, while TCRdb's copy carries only in-frame clones and drops some. Found here are about 120,000 clones, under 70% of them singletons; the top ten hold roughly 8%. The source material was PBMCs. Source of these receptors: a man younger than 30 in good health and CMV-seropositive.

This chain connects TRBV27 to TRBJ1-3, with TRBD1 identical over 7 bases. Trimming cost V 5 bases and J 0 bases; bases outside gene matches: 22. The germline V gene encodes CDR1 MNHEY and CDR2 SMNVEV (reference sequence). The CDR3 loop spans 21 amino acids. The CDR3 loop is CASSPITGGDRAFLSGNTIYF. The CDR3 DNA sequence: TGTGCCAGCAGTCCCATCACAGGAGGAGACAGGGCATTTCTCTCTGGAAACACCATATATTTT.

V gene TRBV11-3 combines with J gene TRBJ2-7; D may be TRBD2 (5 bases). Deletions cut 1 base from V and 7 bases from J, with 8 bases between. There are 12 residues in the CDR3. Germline V gives CDR1 SGHNT, CDR2 YENEEA. The CDR3 region is CASSLVGGEQYF. The CDR3 bases are TGTGCCAGCAGCTTAGTCGGCGGGGAGCAGTACTTC.

The chain is built from TRBV6-1 and TRBJ2-1; TRBD2 aligns across 9 bases. The J segment lost 7 bases and the V segment lost 4 bases, leaving 11 bases of the junction unmatched. Germline V gene sequence: CDR1 MNHNS, CDR2 SASEGT. The CDR3 contains 16 residues. The CDR3 sequence: CASSVPGAGGINEQFF. The DNA for the CDR3 is TGTGCCAGCAGTGTCCCGGGAGCGGGGGGTATAAATGAGCAGTTCTTC.

CDR3 sequence reads: CASSPGHPNTEAFF. The CDR3, as DNA: TGCGCCAGCAGCCCAGGACACCCGAACACTGAAGCTTTCTTT. The V and J genes are TRBV5-1 and TRBJ1-1, with D possibly TRBD1 on 5 matching bases. Deletions cut 4 bases from V and 1 base from J, with 11 bases between. This CDR3 has 14 amino acids. Germline CDR1 SGHRS, CDR2 YFSETQ.

This clone was observed a single time. This chain uses TRBV6-1 with TRBJ2-7; tentative D call: TRBD2 (6 bases). The CDR3 extends over 16 amino acids. Deletions cut 2 bases from V and 4 bases from J, with 18 bases between. CDR1 is MNHNS and CDR2 is SASEGT in the germline V gene. CDR3 coding DNA: TGTGCCAGCAGTGAAAATATGGGGGGATTAAGATACGAGCAGTACTTC. Protein sequence: CASSENMGGLRYEQYF.

This clone was seen just once. The chain has TRBV21-1 and TRBJ2-7; TRBD1 reflects the table's D call only, with no check against the DNA. TRBV21-1 is deemed a pseudogene. CDR3 length equals 16 residues. CDR3 coding DNA: TGTGCCAGCAGCAAAGGCGATGGGACAGGGAGTTACGAGCAGTACTTC. This codes for CASSKGDGTGSYEQYF.